A selection of T cell receptor beta chains follows, all from one sample in a study of monozygotic twins with inflammatory bowel disease. With the 5' RACE reads reprocessed, TCRdb shows one record per CDR3 protein and no DNA. The repertoire table contains 150,000 to 200,000 distinct CDR3 sequences. Material: blood. These receptors came from a human donor with ulcerative colitis or Crohn's disease, or a healthy co-twin of an affected twin (not recorded which). Each CDR3 is given with its conserved first and last residue.

v_gene	j_gene	len	CDR3aa
TRBV5-5	TRBJ2-7	16	CASSLVFASDSYEQYF
TRBV10-3	TRBJ2-2	15	CAISSKTGNTGELFF
TRBV7-4	TRBJ2-1	16	CASSLLVEPRYNEQFF
TRBV12-3/TRBV12-4	TRBJ2-5	14	CASSLPAGGETQYF
TRBV6-5	TRBJ2-5	14	CASSYGGTRETQYF
TRBV28	TRBJ2-7	12	CATGRSAYEQYF
TRBV28	TRBJ2-5	15	CASSFRDRGRETQYF
TRBV5-1	TRBJ2-7	14	CASSCDREDCEQYF
TRBV6-1	TRBJ1-2	14	CASTRDSDGYGYTF
TRBV5-1	TRBJ2-5	15	CASSLSSGRGETQYF
TRBV29-1	TRBJ1-2	11	CSVSGDVSYTF
TRBV28	TRBJ2-1	17	CASSFTRTGVPYNEQFF
TRBV28	TRBJ2-2	16	CATKPWREGNTGELFF
TRBV6-1	TRBJ1-3	15	CASSLSPSSGNTIYF
TRBV5-4	TRBJ2-7	14	CASSLPGRGYEQYF
TRBV20-1	TRBJ1-4	15	CSASPTGQGDEKLFF
TRBV12-3/TRBV12-4	TRBJ2-7	15	CASQIGGASAYEQYF
TRBV10-3	TRBJ1-6	13	CAIRTDRNSPLHF
TRBV7-2	TRBJ2-5	14	CASSLILAEETQYF
TRBV29-1	TRBJ2-2	13	CSVVTRPAGELFF
TRBV10-3	TRBJ1-2	12	CAISADPSGYTF
TRBV20-1	TRBJ2-1	18	CSASYILAGGWDYNEQFF
TRBV7-3	TRBJ1-1	15	CASSATGSRITEAFF
TRBV6-5	TRBJ2-6	15	CASQLGTAGANVLTF
TRBV4-1	TRBJ2-3	16	CASSPGTSAFTDTQYF
TRBV7-2	TRBJ1-5	21	CASSLVGVGQGAQYSNQPQHF